This T cell receptor beta chain was retrieved from a study of blood T cell repertoires in COVID-19. Study overall: Sites across the United States, Italy and Spain contributed samples from acute and convalescent COVID-19. Nucleic acid was either cDNA or gDNA, and it came from T cells, B-cell-depleted T cells, or PBMCs.

V lost 1 base to trimming and J lost 6 bases, with 15 bases between them. From germline, CDR1 is LGHDT and CDR2 YNNKEL (reference sequence). The CDR3 has 15 residues. Per the authors' pipeline: Estimation of nucleated cell counts relied on the amplification of reference gene primers. TCRdb keeps only in-frame clones here, not all; method: immunoSEQ multiplex PCR. V and J calls and clone size are those listed in that table; D and trimming were worked out from the DNA. The sample has 190,000 or so clones; roughly 90% are singletons. The sequenced sample consisted of peripheral blood. The rearrangement links TRBV3-1 (or the pseudogene TRBV3-2) to TRBJ1-1; no reliable D call. This receptor was identified in a woman in her 70s with acute or convalescent COVID-19. CDR3 in DNA: TGTGCCAGCAGCCAAGGGCAAGGGAGTGGCGCTGAAGCTTTCTTT. Translating gives CASSQGQGSGAEAFF.